The entry below gives a single T cell receptor beta chain sequence along with its context. The sample holds other DNA sequences that translate to the same CDR3. The sample is drawn from a study of cytomegalovirus exposure and HLA in healthy donors. Germline V gene sequence: CDR1 LGHNA, CDR2 YSLEER. Trimming removed 0 bases at V and 9 bases at J, with 9 bases between. The CDR3 is made up of 13 amino acids. The PCR had 60 Vbeta and 13 Jbeta primers. Sequencing used immunoSEQ multiplex PCR; TCRdb keeps in-frame clones, though not all of them. The sample shows hundreds of thousands of clones, 65% to 80% of them seen only once.

This chain links TRBV4-3 with TRBJ2-1, with a possible D match to TRBD2 (7 bases). Input material: PBMCs. This receptor was taken from a man aged 35-49 years in good health and CMV-seronegative. CDR3 bases: TGCGCCAGCAGCCAAGATAGGGGGGGTGAGCAGTTCTTC. It yields the protein CASSQDRGGEQFF.